This T cell receptor (beta chain) was identified during a study of T cell changes during pregnancy in multiple sclerosis. Clones were sequenced by immunoSEQ multiplex PCR, and TCRdb holds only the in-frame ones, with some missing. Among tens of thousands of clones listed, more than 85% were seen once. The CDR3 has 13 residues. In germline, CDR1 is MNHEY, CDR2 SVGAGI. Trimming stripped 5 bases from V and 5 bases from J, with 12 bases between. The sample was CD8+ T cells from peripheral blood mononuclear cells, taken before pregnancy. The receptor was isolated from a female donor with multiple sclerosis, enrolled in a pregnancy study. The chain recombines TRBV6-5 with TRBJ2-5, with D possibly matching TRBD1 (6 bases). The CDR3 protein is CASSVGAAETQYF. Here the CDR3 DNA reads TGTGCCAGCAGTGTGGGGGCGGCGGAGACCCAGTACTTC.